The present T cell receptor beta chain was sequenced within a study of shared clonotypes between healthy human individuals (dated by TCRdb to about 2020). Context from the whole study: A few men and two women, aged 18 to 49 years, made up the cohort. For each donor, CD4 naive and CD4 memory were each given three plates, CD8 naive was given two plates, and CD8 memory was given one plate. To estimate repertoire size and how much clonotypes are shared between individuals, the study performed deep sequencing of blood TCR repertoires from a handful of healthy adults. Different laboratories and diverse techniques were used to prepare libraries and sequence TCR repertoires, to increase sequencing depth and limit assay-specific biases. Between about 0.9 and 9 billion PBMCs per donor were obtained by leukapheresis.

TCR CDR3 regions were amplified from genomic DNA by multiplex PCR using the deep immunoSEQ assay. Extracted genomic DNA from each cell subset was spread evenly across all wells of several immunoSEQ 96-well plates, with each plate serving as a replicate. For sorted subsets, approximately 0.2 ug of genomic DNA, equivalent to some 33,000 T cell genomes, went into each replicate PCR. Purified libraries were measured with a Qubit 3.0 fluorometer, size-checked on a Bioanalyzer 2100, and measured again with the KAPA Library Quantification kit. Every immunoSEQ 96-well plate was sequenced on a separate single-read 150-cycle Illumina NextSeq 550 flow cell. The paper's processing steps were these. Because the immunoSEQ output held only junctional sequences and lacked quality scores, the filtering could not match the filtering applied to full-length reads. To assign V/J genes and CDR3, sequences were annotated against IMGT germline references using PyIR, a Python wrapper for IgBLAST v1.9. Reads were filtered out if the reads had weak V/J assignments (E-value above 1e-6), no CDR3, stop codons, out-of-frame junctions, or ambiguous translated residues. V3J clonotypes were defined as sequences sharing an identical inferred V gene, J gene, and CDR3 amino acid sequence. The percentage overlap between two repertoires was calculated by dividing the number of shared unique clonotypes by the size of the smaller repertoire. Richness of each repertoire was evaluated using RTK rarefaction, the Chao1 estimator, and Recon v2.1 estimates of unobserved clonotypes. For all TCRbeta clonotypes obtained by the gDNA method from a handful of donors, generation probabilities were computed with OLGA. This is the immuneACCESS table as TCRdb keeps it, with only in-frame sequences that have V and J called. A part of the clones is gone; compared with another copy, unresolved V genes explain less than half, and the rest is unexplained. V and J calls and clone size are as listed in that table; D and trimming were resolved from the DNA. The sample table shows roughly 2.1 million clones, and 85% to 95% are seen once. The top ten clones comprise over 1.5% of the sample.

For the CD8 naive samples, CD45RO-negative cells were positively selected for CCR7, yielding a CD45RA+CCR7+ population from which TemRA cells were excluded. The donors were healthy, HIV-negative adults who had no recently reported acute infections or vaccinations. Every donor was a Caucasian adult residing in Nashville, Tennessee, USA. After blood collection by leukapheresis, PBMCs were isolated using Ficoll-Histopaque density gradient centrifugation and then cryopreserved in the vapor phase of liquid nitrogen. Analytical flow cytometry was used to check the purity and quantity of each magnetically sorted T cell population. Genomic DNA was isolated from each sorted fraction and quantified by UV absorbance on a Nanodrop 2000c. The CDR3 goes from the cysteine to the phenylalanine over 14 residues. Only the CDR3 region is kept as DNA, spanning 42 bases read in frame from base 1. For this chain, trimming is 0 bases at the V end and 2 bases at the J end, and the number of junction bases without a gene match is 2. Looking up the germline V gene yields CDR1 SGDLS and CDR2 YYNGEE.

The investigation overall reported the following: Only blood was sampled, and tissue TCR repertoires likely differ from those in blood. Estimated clonotype richness was generally larger for naive than for memory subsets. The small number of donors limited the genetic and exposure-history diversity represented. Incomplete sequencing was indicated by rarefaction of sorted-subset datasets, despite the large sequencing depth. Sharing across several donors was observed for around 4.8% of naive CD4, less than 4% of naive CD8, 2% to 2.5% of memory CD4, and about 0.38% of memory CD8 clonotypes. Based on pairwise subsampling, the degree of clonotype sharing among donors was expected to be affected by sequencing depth. Higher generation probabilities were observed for clonotypes shared by all four sorted-subset donors than for non-shared clonotypes.

A word on this clone: Which antigen it targets is not known. Base qualities are not provided; no much larger clone lies one nucleotide away. Additional DNA sequences in this sample encode the identical CDR3.

The sample taken for sequencing was naive CD8+ T cells from PBMCs. The cell subset or site label, as the study defines it: CD45RA+CCR7+. This chain joins TRBV9 to TRBJ2-7, with 7 bases matching TRBD2. The TCR was taken from a man between 18 and 29 years old in good health. Some clones in this sample may be carry-over from other donors' samples. Here the CDR3 is given as CASSVGAGAYEQYF. The nucleotide sequence reads as follows: TGTGCCAGCAGCGTAGGTGCGGGAGCCTACGAGCAGTACTTC.